Below, 21 T cell receptor beta chains from the same sample are listed, as sequenced in a study of T cells in Graves' hyperthyroidism and ophthalmopathy. RNA transcripts gave rise to amplified TCR beta CDR3 regions. In the first-round RT-PCR of the TCR CDR3, the HTBI primer set was used. TCRdb passed the multiplex PCR reads through MiXCR, listing each CDR3 protein once. This sample has under 400,000 distinct CDR3 sequences, with less than 20% found just once. Sequencing input: blood. Receptor source: a woman aged 40 to 55 with Graves' ophthalmopathy.

This clonotype was found a few times. This chain's CDR3 is CASSAITGGNSPLHF. The CDR3 DNA reads as TGTGCCAGTAGTGCGATCACAGGTGGTAATTCACCCCTCCACTTT. This chain uses TRBV19 with TRBJ1-6; TRBD1 might be the D (5 bases). The CDR3 runs to 15 residues. V was shortened by 5 bases and J by 6 bases, with 14 bases between the two germline ends. Germline CDR1 is LNHDA and CDR2 is SQIVND (reference sequence).

This clonotype was recorded many times. This chain uses TRBV28 with TRBJ1-1; a possible D gene is TRBD1 (5 bases). Germline V gene data show CDR1 as MDHEN and CDR2 as SYDVKM. This CDR3 has 11 amino acids. Trimming shortened V by 7 bases and J by 7 bases, and 10 bases separated the two germline ends. CDR3 region: CASISGHEAFF. The CDR3, as DNA: TGTGCCAGCATTTCAGGACATGAAGCTTTCTTT.

In this sample, this clonotype turned up many times. The chain carries TRBV28 and TRBJ1-5; 10 bases agree with TRBD1. Trimming removed 5 bases from V and 6 bases from J; junction bases left unmatched: 7. Germline CDR1 reads MDHEN; CDR2 reads SYDVKM. CDR3 size: 15 residues. The chain's CDR3 is CASSLTTGGGQPQHF. The CDR3, as DNA: TGTGCCAGCAGTCTTACGACAGGGGGCGGTCAGCCCCAGCATTTT.

This clonotype was detected ten times or more. The chain carries TRBV4-1 and TRBJ2-5; D possibly matches TRBD1 or TRBD2 (5 bases each). V lost 6 bases and J lost 2, with 13 bases in between. Germline V gene lookup returns CDR1 MGHRA and CDR2 YSYEKL. The CDR3 covers 14 residues. The CDR3 nucleotides are TGCGCCAGCAGTCTAACGGGGCAACAAGAGACCCAGTACTTC. Translating gives CASSLTGQQETQYF.

In this sample, this clonotype turned up many times. V and J are TRBV11-2 and TRBJ1-3, with a weak D call TRBD1 (6 bases). V gave up 4 bases and J gave up 8 bases, with 15 bases separating them. The CDR3 covers 14 residues. Germline V gene data show CDR1 as SGHAT and CDR2 as FQNNGV. CDR3 sequence reads: CASSSQQGGYTIYF. DNA for the CDR3: TGTGCCAGCAGCTCTCAACAGGGCGGGTACACCATATATTTT.

A few counts support this clonotype. The chain employs TRBV12-3 or TRBV12-4 and TRBJ2-7; TRBD1 matches 7 bases. After removal of 5 bases from V and 5 bases from J, the junction contained 30 bases not matched to a gene. This CDR3 has 21 residues. The CDR3 protein is CASSVEMGNKGAWTGLNEQYF. The DNA for the CDR3 is TGTGCCAGCAGTGTAGAAATGGGCAATAAAGGAGCCTGGACAGGTCTCAACGAGCAGTACTTC.

Turning to this clonotype: It may be a read error: a sequence one base away is much more abundant. The CDR3 region has the DNA TGTGCCAGCAGCCAGTTCTTACAGGACTATGGCTACACCTTC. Residues: CASSQFLQDYGYTF. The genes are TRBV14 and TRBJ1-2; D is perhaps TRBD1 (5 bases). V lost 3 bases and J lost 3, with 11 bases in between. CDR3 length: 14 amino acids. Germline V gene sequence: CDR1 SGHDN, CDR2 FVKESK. Filled out from reference TRBV14 and TRBJ1-2, the complete variable domain reads EAGVTQFPSHSVIEKGQTVTLRCDPISGHDNLYWYRRVMGKEIKFLLHFVKESKQDESGMPNNRFLAERTGGTYSTLKVQPAELEDSGVYFCASSQFLQDYGYTFGSGTRLTVV.

The genes are TRBV9 and TRBJ2-7; 9 nucleotides match TRBD1. From germline, CDR1 is SGDLS and CDR2 YYNGEE. The CDR3 contains 14 residues. With 3 bases clipped from V and 4 bases from J, the junction kept 5 bases outside the gene matches. CDR3 protein: CASSAGTGRYEQYF. CDR3 in DNA: TGTGCCAGCAGCGCCGGGACAGGGAGGTACGAGCAGTACTTC.

This clonotype has a count of ten or more. The rearrangement joins TRBV6-1 to TRBJ1-2; D gene unclear. V lost 3 bases and J lost 5, with 10 bases in between. The CDR3 is made up of 13 amino acids. Germline loops: CDR1 MNHNS, CDR2 SASEGT. The CDR3 is CASSETGIYGYTF. CDR3 nucleotides: TGTGCCAGCAGTGAGACCGGAATTTATGGCTACACCTTC.

At least ten counts were recorded for this clonotype. The chain is built from TRBV6-5 and TRBJ2-7; 7 nucleotides agree with TRBD2. The CDR3 sequence is 15 residues long. Germline V lookup: CDR1 MNHEY, CDR2 SVGAGI. With V trimmed by 2 bases and J by 5 bases, 9 bases remained unmatched. In DNA form, the CDR3 reads TGTGCCAGCAGTTACCGGGAGGAGGTTCCCGACGAGCAGTACTTC. Translating it yields CASSYREEVPDEQYF.

The table lists this clonotype with many counts. The V gene is TRBV24-1, the J gene TRBJ2-3; D unclear. The V gene's germline CDR1 is KGHDR and CDR2 SFDVKD. This CDR3 has 14 amino acids. With 0 bases removed from V and 2 bases from J, the gap between germline ends came to 5 bases. CDR3 nucleotide sequence: TGTGCCACCAGTGATTTGTCTTCCACAGATACGCAGTATTTT. Translated: CATSDLSSTDTQYF.

The sample holds many counts of this clonotype. The chain employs TRBV28 and TRBJ1-2, with D perhaps matching TRBD1 (5 bases). The germline V gene encodes CDR1 MDHEN and CDR2 SYDVKM. V was shortened by 7 bases and J by 4 bases, with 13 bases between the two germline ends. CDR3 size: 13 residues. The CDR3 reads CASTGTESYGYTF. CDR3 DNA sequence: TGTGCCAGCACCGGGACGGAATCCTATGGCTACACCTTC.

Only a few counts were recorded for this clonotype. This rearrangement joins TRBV3-1 to TRBJ2-7; possible D gene TRBD2, 5 bases. The V gene's germline CDR1 is LGHDT and CDR2 YNNKEL (reference sequence). The CDR3 is 15 amino acids. Trimming cost V 0 bases and J 3 bases, with 12 bases left between them. CDR3 in amino acids: CASSQELVGGYEQYF. In DNA, the CDR3 is TGTGCCAGCAGCCAAGAACTAGTTGGAGGCTACGAGCAGTACTTC.

This clonotype was counted at least ten times. The chain links TRBV18 to TRBJ2-7; TRBD1 is a possible D gene (6 bases). Trimming cost V 3 bases and J 1 base, with 13 bases left between them. Germline CDR1 KGHSH, CDR2 LQKENI. This CDR3 is built from 15 residues. In DNA form, the CDR3 reads TGTGCCAGCTCACCGGAACAGGGCGCGTCCTACGAGCAGTACTTC. Its protein product is CASSPEQGASYEQYF.

This clonotype was recorded many times. V is TRBV5-1 and J is TRBJ1-5; no clear D gene. This CDR3 has 12 amino acids. V was cut by 1 base and J by 6 bases, with 5 bases left in between. Germline values: CDR1 SGHRS, CDR2 YFSETQ. This CDR3 is CASSLSRQPQHF. CDR3 DNA: TGCGCCAGCAGCTTGTCTCGTCAGCCCCAGCATTTT.

This chain uses TRBV5-6 with TRBJ2-7, with 10 nucleotides matching TRBD1. Germline V CDR1 and CDR2: SGHDT, YYEEEE. CDR3 length: 15 residues. V lost 5 bases and J lost 6; bases outside the gene matches: 11. The CDR3 DNA reads as TGTGCCAGCAGTTTTCTCACCGGGACAGGGGTCGAGCAGTACTTC. Translated, it gives CASSFLTGTGVEQYF.

Regarding this clonotype: A much larger clone differs from this one at a single base, so this may be a read error. The conserved phenylalanine or tryptophan normally closing the CDR3 is absent here, so this likely arose from a read error. The chain is built from TRBV11-2 and TRBJ2-5; 8 bases match TRBD2. Germline V lookup: CDR1 SGHAT, CDR2 FQNNGV. The CDR3 consists of 16 residues. Trimming removed 0 bases from V and 5 bases from J; junction bases left unmatched: 8. CDR3 nucleotides: TGTGCCAGCAGCTTAGATATCGGGAGGGTCGCGGAGACCCAGTACCTC. It encodes CASSLDIGRVAETQYL.

In this sample, this clonotype turned up many times. The V and J genes are TRBV19 and TRBJ2-7; 13 nucleotides match TRBD2. CDR1 LNHDA and CDR2 SQIVND come from the germline V gene (reference sequence). The CDR3 consists of 15 residues. V lost 9 bases and J lost 2; bases outside the gene matches: 7. The DNA for the CDR3 is TGTGCCAGCAGCCCCGGGACTAGCGGGACCTACGAGCAGTACTTC. This gives the protein CASSPGTSGTYEQYF.

This clonotype was detected many times. This chain links TRBV7-9 with TRBJ1-2, with TRBD1 identical over 7 bases. V lost 4 bases, J lost 6 bases, and 2 bases stayed unmatched. The CDR3 spans 12 residues. Germline CDR1 and CDR2: SEHNR and FQNEAQ (reference sequence). The CDR3 loop is CASSSTGHGYTF. The CDR3 DNA reads as TGTGCCAGCAGCTCGACAGGGCATGGCTACACCTTC.

This clonotype was observed at least ten times. The chain uses TRBV9 and TRBJ1-2; D is possibly TRBD1 (6 bases). The CDR3 consists of 14 residues. The ends were cut back, 6 bases at V and 4 bases at J, with 16 bases in the middle. Germline CDR1 and CDR2: SGDLS and YYNGEE. The DNA of the CDR3 is TGTGCCAGCACCTCGAGGGGGAGACCCTATGGCTACACCTTC. Its translation: CASTSRGRPYGYTF. Filled out from reference TRBV9 and TRBJ1-2, the complete variable domain reads DSGVTQTPKHLITATGQRVTLRCSPRSGDLSVYWYQQSLDQGLQFLIQYYNGEERAKGNILERFSAQQFPDLHSELNLSSLELGDSALYFCASTSRGRPYGYTFGSGTRLTVV.

At least ten counts were recorded for this clonotype. The chain employs TRBV10-3 and TRBJ1-3; D is ambiguous. The CDR3 runs to 16 residues. V was clipped by 0 bases and J by 0 bases, with 9 bases between them. Germline V lookup: CDR1 ENHRY, CDR2 SYGVKD. The CDR3 protein is CAISESRPNSGNTIYF. CDR3 nucleotides: TGTGCCATCAGTGAGTCACGGCCGAACTCTGGAAACACCATATATTTT.